The T cell receptor beta chain described here comes from a study of PD-L1 blockade in urothelial cancer. Study as a whole: At 3 weeks after treatment start (second dose) and again at 6 weeks, blood was analyzed. A median blood sample held approximately 150,000 T cells and under 85,000 unique TCRs.

The assay was immunoSEQ multiplex PCR, and TCRdb's table has in-frame clones only and misses some. The repertoire consists of roughly 120,000 clones, with approximately 90% occurring once and the leading ten covering more than 1.5%. Time point given: peripheral blood 6 weeks after treatment start. A total of 1 to 8 samples per patient were collected pretreatment and on-treatment. Sequencing was performed on PBMCs, taken around atezolizumab (anti-PD-L1) treatment. The receptor was isolated from a man aged 60 to 69 with urothelial cancer.

CDR3 protein: CASSTGLGAFLYNEQFF. The CDR3 region has the DNA TGTGCCAGTAGTACCGGTCTAGGGGCTTTCTTATACAATGAGCAGTTCTTC. This chain uses TRBV19 with TRBJ2-1; D is possibly TRBD1 (5 bases). The V gene's germline CDR1 is LNHDA and CDR2 SQIVND (reference sequence). The CDR3 loop spans 17 amino acids. V shed 4 bases and J shed 4 bases, with 20 bases lying between them.